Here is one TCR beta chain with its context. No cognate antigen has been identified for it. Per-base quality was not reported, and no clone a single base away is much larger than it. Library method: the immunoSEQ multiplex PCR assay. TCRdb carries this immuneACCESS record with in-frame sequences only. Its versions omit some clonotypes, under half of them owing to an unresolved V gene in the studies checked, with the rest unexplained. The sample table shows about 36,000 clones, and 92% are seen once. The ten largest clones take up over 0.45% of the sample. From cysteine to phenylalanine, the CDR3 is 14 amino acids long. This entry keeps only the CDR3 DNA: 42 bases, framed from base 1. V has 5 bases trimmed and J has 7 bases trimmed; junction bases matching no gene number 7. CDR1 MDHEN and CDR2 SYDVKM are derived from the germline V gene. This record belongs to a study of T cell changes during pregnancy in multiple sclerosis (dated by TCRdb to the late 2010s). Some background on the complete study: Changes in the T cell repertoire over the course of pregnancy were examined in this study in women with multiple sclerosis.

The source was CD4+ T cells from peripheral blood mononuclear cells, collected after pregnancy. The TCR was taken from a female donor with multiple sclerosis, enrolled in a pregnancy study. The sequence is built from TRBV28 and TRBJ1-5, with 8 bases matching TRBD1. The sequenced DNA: TGTGCCAGCAGTCTAAGGACAGGGATCCAGCCCCAGCATTTT. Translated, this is CASSLRTGIQPQHF.